The source of this TCR beta chain is a study of cytomegalovirus exposure and HLA in healthy donors. Findings of the study overall: Rarity characterized most TCR sequences, yet some public TCRs appeared in many donors.

Trimming cost V 5 bases and J 6 bases; bases outside gene matches: 13. CDR3 size: 15 residues. The germline gives CDR1 SEHNR, CDR2 FQNEAQ (reference sequence). Generated by immunoSEQ multiplex PCR, the TCRdb table keeps only in-frame clones and is missing some. The table lists around 130,000 clones, nearly 90% of them singletons, with about 3.7% in the top ten. On this clone: The antigen remains unidentified.

This TCR was recovered from a man aged 25-45 years in good health and CMV-seronegative. Specimen: PBMCs. This chain links TRBV7-9 with TRBJ2-7; 7 nucleotides align to TRBD1. The CDR3 here is CASSLWTGRHGEQYF. CDR3 nucleotide sequence: TGTGCCAGCAGCCTATGGACAGGCAGGCACGGCGAGCAGTACTTC. Together with reference TRBV7-9 and TRBJ2-7, the CDR3 gives the full variable domain: DTGVSQNPRHKITKRGQNVTFRCDPISEHNRLYWYRQTLGQGPEFLTYFQNEAQLEKSRLLSDRFSAERPKGSFSTLEIQRTEQGDSAMYLCASSLWTGRHGEQYFGPGTRLTVT.